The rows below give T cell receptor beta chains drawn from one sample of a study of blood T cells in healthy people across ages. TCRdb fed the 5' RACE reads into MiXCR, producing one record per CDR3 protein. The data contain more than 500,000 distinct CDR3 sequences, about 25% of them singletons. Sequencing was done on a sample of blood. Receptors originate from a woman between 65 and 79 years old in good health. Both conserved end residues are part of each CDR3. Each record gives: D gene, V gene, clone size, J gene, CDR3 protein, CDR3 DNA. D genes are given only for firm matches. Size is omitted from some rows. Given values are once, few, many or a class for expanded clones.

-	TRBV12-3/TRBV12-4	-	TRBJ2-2	CASTLGGSRANTGELFF	TGTGCCAGCACCTTAGGGGGGTCCAGAGCGAACACCGGGGAGCTGTTTTTT
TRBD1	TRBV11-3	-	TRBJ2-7	CASSPGQGANYEQYF	TGTGCCAGCAGCCCAGGACAGGGGGCGAACTACGAGCAGTACTTC
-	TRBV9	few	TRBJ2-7	CASSVAPHEQYF	TGTGCCAGCAGCGTAGCTCCACACGAGCAGTACTTC
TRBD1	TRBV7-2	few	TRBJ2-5	CASSLRQGARETQYF	TGTGCCAGCAGCTTGAGACAGGGGGCGAGAGAGACCCAGTACTTC
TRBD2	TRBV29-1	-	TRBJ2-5	CSVITSGAETPYF	TGCAGCGTTATTACTAGCGGGGCCGAGACCCCGTACTTC
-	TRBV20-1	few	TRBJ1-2	CSALGHDYGYTF	TGCAGTGCCTTGGGACACGACTATGGCTACACCTTC
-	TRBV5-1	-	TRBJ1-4	CASSMGRGNEKLFF	TGCGCCAGCAGCATGGGACGGGGGAATGAAAAACTGTTTTTT
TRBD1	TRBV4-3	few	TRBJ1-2	CASSQGRQGVYGYTF	TGCGCCAGCAGCCAAGGCAGACAGGGAGTCTATGGCTACACCTTC
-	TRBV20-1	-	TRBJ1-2	CSARDGGTYYGYTF	TGCAGTGCTAGAGACGGAGGGACATACTATGGCTACACCTTC
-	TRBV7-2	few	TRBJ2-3	CASSLARLARNTDTQYF	TGTGCCAGCAGCTTAGCTCGCCTAGCGAGAAACACAGATACGCAGTATTTT
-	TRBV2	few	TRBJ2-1	CASSVRQGGSFNEQFF	TGTGCCAGCAGTGTTCGACAGGGAGGCTCCTTCAATGAGCAGTTCTTC
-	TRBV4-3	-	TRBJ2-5	CASSQDYGGETQYF	TGCGCCAGCAGCCAAGATTACGGAGGCGAGACCCAGTACTTC
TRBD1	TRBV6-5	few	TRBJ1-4	CASSYATGSNEKLFF	TGTGCCAGCAGTTACGCGACAGGGTCTAATGAAAAACTGTTTTTT
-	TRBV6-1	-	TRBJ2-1	CASRGALNEQFF	TGTGCCTCCCGGGGGGCACTAAATGAGCAGTTCTTC
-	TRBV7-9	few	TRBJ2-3	CASSLAGVYF	TGTGCCAGCAGCTTAGCCGGGGTGTATTTT
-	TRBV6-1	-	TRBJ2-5	CASSVLGRETQYF	TGTGCCAGCAGTGTACTAGGGAGGGAGACCCAGTACTTC
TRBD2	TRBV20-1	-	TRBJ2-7	CSARDPGTSSLEQYF	TGCAGTGCTAGAGATCCCGGGACTAGTTCGTTAGAGCAGTACTTC
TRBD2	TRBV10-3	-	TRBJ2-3	CAISGPREGRSDTQYF	TGTGCCATCAGTGGCCCCCGGGAGGGAAGGTCGGATACGCAGTATTTT
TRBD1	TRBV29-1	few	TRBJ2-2	CSAKGAGTGGGGELFF	TGCAGCGCTAAAGGAGCAGGGACAGGGGGCGGCGGGGAGCTGTTTTTT
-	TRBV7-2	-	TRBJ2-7	CASSLARRPSSYEQYF	TGTGCCAGCAGCTTAGCGCGGCGGCCTAGCTCCTACGAGCAGTACTTC
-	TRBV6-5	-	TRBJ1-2	CASRILGDNYGYTF	TGTGCCAGCAGGATCCTAGGGGATAACTATGGCTACACCTTC
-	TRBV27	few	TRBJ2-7	CASSLFGGTYSYEQYF	TGTGCCAGCAGTTTATTTGGTGGTACCTATTCCTACGAGCAGTACTTC
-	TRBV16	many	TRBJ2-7	CASSPEIYRVYGEQYF	TGTGCCAGCAGCCCGGAAATCTACAGGGTTTATGGCGAGCAGTACTTC
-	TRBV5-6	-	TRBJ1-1	CASSRGQRSEAFF	TGTGCCAGCAGCCGGGGGCAAAGATCTGAAGCTTTCTTT
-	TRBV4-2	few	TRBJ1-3	CASSQVQGGGNTIYF	TGTGCCAGCAGCCAAGTCCAGGGAGGTGGAAACACCATATATTTT
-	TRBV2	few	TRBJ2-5	CASKEEAGPQTQYF	TGTGCCAGCAAGGAGGAGGCGGGACCGCAGACCCAGTACTTC
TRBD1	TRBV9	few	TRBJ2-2	CASSVGFRGTGELFF	TGTGCCAGCAGCGTAGGGTTCAGGGGGACCGGGGAGCTGTTTTTT
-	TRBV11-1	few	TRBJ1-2	CASSPQVNYGYTF	TGTGCCAGCAGTCCACAGGTGAACTATGGCTACACCTTC
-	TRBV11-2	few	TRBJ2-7	CASSLDLRISYEQYF	TGTGCCAGCAGCTTAGATTTGCGTATTTCCTACGAGCAGTACTTC
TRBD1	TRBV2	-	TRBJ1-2	CASSVEQGLYGYTF	TGTGCCAGCAGTGTTGAACAGGGGCTCTATGGCTACACCTTC
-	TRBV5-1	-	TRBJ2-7	CASSRGDSQYEQYF	TGCGCCAGCAGTCGGGGCGACAGTCAGTACGAGCAGTACTTC
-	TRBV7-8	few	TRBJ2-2	CAISPRGGANTGELFF	TGTGCCATTTCCCCCCGAGGAGGGGCGAACACCGGGGAGCTGTTTTTT
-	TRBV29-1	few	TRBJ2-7	CSVEDLQGRDEQYF	TGCAGCGTTGAAGATCTTCAAGGCCGGGACGAGCAGTACTTC
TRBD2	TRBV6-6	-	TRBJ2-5	CASSRTSGGKETQYF	TGTGCCAGCAGCCGGACTAGCGGGGGGAAAGAGACCCAGTACTTC
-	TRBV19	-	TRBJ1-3	CASGLQISSGNTIYF	TGTGCCAGTGGTTTACAGATCAGCTCTGGAAACACCATATATTTT
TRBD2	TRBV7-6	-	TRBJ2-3	CASSLTQLAGGHTQYF	TGTGCCAGCAGCTTAACCCAACTAGCGGGGGGCCATACGCAGTATTTT
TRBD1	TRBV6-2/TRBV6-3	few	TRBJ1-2	CASRSTGGYAGGYTF	TGTGCCAGCAGATCCACAGGGGGCTACGCGGGAGGCTACACCTTC
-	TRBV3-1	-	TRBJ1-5	CASSQGMGSQPQHF	TGTGCCAGCAGCCAAGGGATGGGGAGCCAGCCCCAGCATTTT
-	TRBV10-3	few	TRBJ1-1	CATWSPGSTEAFF	TGTGCCACGTGGTCTCCCGGATCCACTGAAGCTTTCTTT
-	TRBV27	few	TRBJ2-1	CASTRTGFHEQFF	TGTGCCAGCACTCGCACAGGGTTCCATGAGCAGTTCTTC
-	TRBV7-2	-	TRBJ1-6	CASSLSGPFDSHNSPLHF	TGTGCCAGCAGCTTATCAGGACCCTTCGACTCGCATAATTCACCCCTCCACTTT
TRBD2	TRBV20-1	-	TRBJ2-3	CSATLAGGPEDTQYF	TGCAGTGCTACACTCGCGGGGGGGCCGGAAGATACGCAGTATTTT
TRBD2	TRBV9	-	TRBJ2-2	CASSVDLNPGTSPSVNTGELFF	TGTGCCAGCAGCGTAGACCTCAACCCCGGGACTAGCCCCTCGGTAAACACCGGGGAGCTGTTTTTT
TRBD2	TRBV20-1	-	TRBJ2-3	CSASAGDYTDTQYF	TGCAGTGCTTCAGCGGGGGACTACACAGATACGCAGTATTTT
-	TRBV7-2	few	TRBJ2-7	CASSYSRGGVYEQYF	TGTGCCAGCAGCTACTCTAGAGGCGGGGTGTACGAGCAGTACTTC
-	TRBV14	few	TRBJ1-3	CASSQVGELSGNTIYF	TGTGCCAGCAGCCAAGTCGGGGAACTCTCTGGAAACACCATATATTTT
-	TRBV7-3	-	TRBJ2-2	CASSSRLNTGELFF	TGTGCCAGCAGCTCCCGACTGAACACCGGGGAGCTGTTTTTT
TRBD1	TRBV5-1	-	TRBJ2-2	CASSLLPGTANTGELFF	TGCGCCAGCAGCTTGCTACCGGGGACAGCGAACACCGGGGAGCTGTTTTTT
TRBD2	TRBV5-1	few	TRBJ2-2	CASRRSGIGTGELFF	TGCGCCAGCAGGAGGAGCGGGATAGGAACCGGGGAGCTGTTTTTT
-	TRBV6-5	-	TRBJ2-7	CASSYVGGGRNEQYF	TGTGCCAGCAGTTACGTTGGCGGGGGCAGGAACGAGCAGTACTTC
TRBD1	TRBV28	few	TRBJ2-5	CASRRQGKETQYF	TGTGCCAGCAGACGACAGGGAAAAGAGACCCAGTACTTC
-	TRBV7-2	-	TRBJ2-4	CASSLGIAKNIQYF	TGTGCCAGCAGCTTAGGTATAGCCAAAAACATTCAGTACTTC
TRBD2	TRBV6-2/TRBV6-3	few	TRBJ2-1	CASRKTGTRYNEQFF	TGTGCCAGCAGGAAAACCGGGACTAGATACAATGAGCAGTTCTTC
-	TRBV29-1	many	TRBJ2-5	CSVGPPQWVF	TGCAGCGTTGGGCCTCCTCAATGGGTCTTC
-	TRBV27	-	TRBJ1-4	CASSSSDSQTWEKLFF	TGTGCCAGCAGTTCGTCGGACAGTCAGACGTGGGAAAAACTGTTTTTT